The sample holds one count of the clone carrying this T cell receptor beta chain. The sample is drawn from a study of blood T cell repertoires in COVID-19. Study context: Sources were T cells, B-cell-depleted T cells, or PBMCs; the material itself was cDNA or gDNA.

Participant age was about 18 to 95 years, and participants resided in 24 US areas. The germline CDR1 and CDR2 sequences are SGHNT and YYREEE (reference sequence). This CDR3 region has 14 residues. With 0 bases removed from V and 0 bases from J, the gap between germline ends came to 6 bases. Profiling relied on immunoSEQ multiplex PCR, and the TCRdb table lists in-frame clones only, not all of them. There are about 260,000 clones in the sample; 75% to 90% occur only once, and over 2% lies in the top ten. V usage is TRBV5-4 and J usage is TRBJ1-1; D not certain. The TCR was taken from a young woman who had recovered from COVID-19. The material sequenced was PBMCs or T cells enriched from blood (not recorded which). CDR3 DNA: TGTGCCAGCAGCTTGGGAGGAGTGAACACTGAAGCTTTCTTT. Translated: CASSLGGVNTEAFF.